This T cell receptor beta chain was obtained from a study of T cell changes during pregnancy in multiple sclerosis. Sequencing used immunoSEQ multiplex PCR; TCRdb keeps in-frame clones, though not all of them. The repertoire has about 5,200 clones, approximately 80% of them found once; the top ten carry 15% to 20%. Germline CDR1 reads LNHNV; CDR2 reads YYDKDF (reference sequence). This CDR3 contains 15 residues. After removal of 6 bases from V and 7 bases from J, the junction contained 12 bases not matched to a gene. The input for sequencing was CD8+ T cells from peripheral blood mononuclear cells, taken in the second trimester of pregnancy. The genes are TRBV15 and TRBJ2-1; 7 bases line up with TRBD1. The sequence derives from a female donor in good health, enrolled as a control in a pregnancy study. The CDR3 DNA follows: TGTGCCACCAGTGAGCTCAGGGGGTCGGCGAATGAGCAGTTCTTC. This translates into CATSELRGSANEQFF. Supplemented by reference TRBV15 and TRBJ2-1, the full variable domain reads DAMVIQNPRYQVTQFGKPVTLSCSQTLNHNVMYWYQQKSSQAPKLLFHYYDKDFNNEADTPDNFQSRRPNTSFCFLDIRSPGLGDTAMYLCATSELRGSANEQFFGPGTRLTVL.